The present TCR beta chain was sequenced within a study of shared clonotypes between healthy human individuals. Study-level points and caveats: Naive subsets, compared against memory subsets, generally had larger estimated richness values.

Using immunoSEQ multiplex PCR, the repertoire was profiled, and TCRdb retains in-frame clones only, with some absent. The data hold 950,000 to 1,100,000 clones, with around 82% observed a single time. On this clone itself: The antigen is unknown.

Trimming shortened V by 7 bases and J by 0 bases, and 7 bases separated the two germline ends. There are 13 residues in the CDR3. Germline CDR1 is SNHLY and CDR2 is FYNNEI. What was sequenced was memory CD4+ T cells from PBMCs. The subset was: CD45RA-negative fraction. The genes are TRBV2 and TRBJ1-5; tentative D call: TRBD1 (5 bases). The TCR was taken from a man aged 18 to 30 in good health. Some clones in this sample may be carry-over from other donors' samples. As DNA, the CDR3 is TGTGCCAGCATGGACAATAGCAATCAGCCCCAGCATTTT. This sequence encodes CASMDNSNQPQHF.